The rows below give T cell receptor beta chains drawn from one sample of a study of T cells in Graves' hyperthyroidism and ophthalmopathy. Using its own MiXCR run on the multiplex PCR reads, TCRdb lists one record per CDR3 protein. The table has under 350,000 distinct CDR3 sequences, 21% seen once. Sequencing used blood. All receptors derive from a woman aged 45-60 years with Graves' hyperthyroidism. Both conserved end residues are part of each CDR3. Fields, in order: CDR3 protein, CDR3 DNA, V gene, D gene, J gene, clone size. The D gene is left open where the match is weak. Clone sizes are given selectively: once, few, many, or a class where the clone is expanded.

CDR3aa: CASSVGGGLYNEQFF; CDR3nt: TGTGCCAGCAGTGTCGGAGGGGGGCTCTACAATGAGCAGTTCTTC; v_gene: TRBV2; d_gene: .; j_gene: TRBJ2-1; abundance: .
CDR3aa: CASSPGQRNTEAFF; CDR3nt: TGTGCCAGCAGTCCAGGACAGAGGAACACTGAAGCTTTCTTT; v_gene: TRBV28; d_gene: .; j_gene: TRBJ1-1; abundance: many
CDR3aa: CSARELQGAPAQPQHF; CDR3nt: TGCAGTGCTAGAGAACTACAGGGGGCGCCCGCTCAGCCCCAGCATTTT; v_gene: TRBV20-1; d_gene: TRBD1; j_gene: TRBJ1-5; abundance: once
CDR3aa: CASSPRLAGGSGANVLTF; CDR3nt: TGTGCCAGCAGCCCCCGACTAGCGGGGGGCTCTGGGGCCAACGTCCTGACTTTC; v_gene: TRBV7-2; d_gene: TRBD2; j_gene: TRBJ2-6; abundance: .
CDR3aa: CASSPGANEKLFF; CDR3nt: TGTGCCAGCTCACCCGGGGCTAATGAAAAACTGTTTTTT; v_gene: TRBV18; d_gene: .; j_gene: TRBJ1-4; abundance: .
CDR3aa: CASTYGGVRDNEQFF; CDR3nt: TGTGCCAGCACCTATGGAGGGGTTCGGGACAATGAGCAGTTCTTC; v_gene: TRBV28; d_gene: .; j_gene: TRBJ2-1; abundance: many
CDR3aa: CASSDWTSGSYTDTQYF; CDR3nt: TGTGCCAGCAGTGACTGGACTAGCGGGAGCTACACAGATACGCAGTATTTT; v_gene: TRBV2; d_gene: TRBD2; j_gene: TRBJ2-3; abundance: once
CDR3aa: CASRSRKRTSGTDTQYF; CDR3nt: TGTGCCAGCAGGTCCCGAAAACGGACTAGCGGCACAGATACGCAGTATTTT; v_gene: TRBV6-1; d_gene: TRBD2; j_gene: TRBJ2-3; abundance: .
CDR3aa: CASSDPPDTQYF; CDR3nt: TGTGCCAGCAGCGATCCCCCAGATACGCAGTATTTT; v_gene: TRBV7-3; d_gene: .; j_gene: TRBJ2-3; abundance: many
CDR3aa: CASSLGGYGAFTGELFF; CDR3nt: TGTGCCAGCAGTTTAGGGGGGTATGGGGCGTTCACCGGGGAGCTGTTTTTT; v_gene: TRBV12-3/TRBV12-4; d_gene: .; j_gene: TRBJ2-2; abundance: .
CDR3aa: CASSTSGELFF; CDR3nt: TGTGCCAGCAGCACTAGCGGGGAGCTGTTTTTT; v_gene: TRBV11-3; d_gene: .; j_gene: TRBJ2-2; abundance: many
CDR3aa: CAISETGKNSPLHF; CDR3nt: TGTGCCATCAGTGAGACAGGGAAGAATTCACCCCTCCACTTT; v_gene: TRBV10-3; d_gene: .; j_gene: TRBJ1-6; abundance: few
CDR3aa: CASSYRGGPQHF; CDR3nt: TGTGCCAGCAGTTATCGCGGCGGGCCCCAGCATTTT; v_gene: TRBV6-5; d_gene: .; j_gene: TRBJ1-5; abundance: few
CDR3aa: CASSLPGTDGNTIYF; CDR3nt: TGTGCCAGCAGTTTACCGGGGACCGACGGAAACACCATATATTTT; v_gene: TRBV12-3/TRBV12-4; d_gene: .; j_gene: TRBJ1-3; abundance: .
CDR3aa: CSVVWHGGYEQYF; CDR3nt: TGCAGCGTTGTTTGGCACGGGGGGTACGAGCAGTACTTC; v_gene: TRBV29-1; d_gene: TRBD2; j_gene: TRBJ2-7; abundance: few
CDR3aa: CASSLAGNWYEQYF; CDR3nt: TGTGCCAGCAGCTTAGCGGGGAATTGGTACGAGCAGTACTTC; v_gene: TRBV7-2; d_gene: .; j_gene: TRBJ2-7; abundance: many
CDR3aa: CASSLELADYYEQYF; CDR3nt: TGTGCCAGCAGCTTAGAGCTAGCGGACTACTACGAGCAGTACTTC; v_gene: TRBV7-2; d_gene: TRBD2; j_gene: TRBJ2-7; abundance: many
CDR3aa: CASSLQGTGELFF; CDR3nt: TGCGCCAGCAGCTTACAGGGCACCGGGGAGCTGTTTTTT; v_gene: TRBV5-1; d_gene: .; j_gene: TRBJ2-2; abundance: many
CDR3aa: CASSMGTVYEQYF; CDR3nt: TGTGCCAGTAGTATGGGTACAGTCTACGAGCAGTACTTC; v_gene: TRBV19; d_gene: .; j_gene: TRBJ2-7; abundance: many
CDR3aa: CASTGGTNTEAFF; CDR3nt: TGTGCCAGCACCGGGGGAACGAACACTGAAGCTTTCTTT; v_gene: TRBV7-9; d_gene: .; j_gene: TRBJ1-1; abundance: few
CDR3aa: CASRGVLPGLATLLYNEQFF; CDR3nt: TGTGCCAGCAGGGGCGTATTACCGGGACTAGCGACTCTCCTTTACAATGAGCAGTTCTTC; v_gene: TRBV6-1; d_gene: TRBD2; j_gene: TRBJ2-1; abundance: .
CDR3aa: CASSYSPGADTEAFF; CDR3nt: TGTGCCAGCAGTTACTCTCCGGGAGCGGACACTGAAGCTTTCTTT; v_gene: TRBV6-5; d_gene: .; j_gene: TRBJ1-1; abundance: many
CDR3aa: CATSPRLAGGPGETQYF; CDR3nt: TGTGCCACCAGCCCACGACTAGCGGGGGGGCCAGGGGAGACCCAGTACTTC; v_gene: TRBV15; d_gene: TRBD2; j_gene: TRBJ2-5; abundance: .
CDR3aa: CARTGGSPFQETQYF; CDR3nt: TGTGCCAGGACCGGGGGTTCCCCCTTCCAAGAGACCCAGTACTTC; v_gene: TRBV28; d_gene: .; j_gene: TRBJ2-5; abundance: .
CDR3aa: CASSSRAVTYEQYF; CDR3nt: TGTGCCAGCAGCTCGAGAGCGGTGACCTACGAGCAGTACTTC; v_gene: TRBV7-2; d_gene: .; j_gene: TRBJ2-7; abundance: .
CDR3aa: CASLRGQDTQYF; CDR3nt: TGTGCCAGCTTGCGGGGCCAAGATACGCAGTATTTT; v_gene: TRBV2; d_gene: .; j_gene: TRBJ2-3; abundance: few
CDR3aa: CASSLEAGMNTEAFF; CDR3nt: TGTGCCAGCAGTTTAGAAGCAGGGATGAACACTGAAGCTTTCTTT; v_gene: TRBV12-3/TRBV12-4; d_gene: .; j_gene: TRBJ1-1; abundance: .